A selection of T cell receptor beta chains follows, all from one sample in a study of shared T cell receptors in the human thymus. The data were produced by immunoSEQ multiplex PCR, yet TCRdb's version contains in-frame clones alone and is incomplete. The table records some 660,000 clones, roughly 86% of them present only once. The sample was also linked to a second study, of human thymus T cells.

The sample taken for sequencing was thymocytes. The source of these receptors is a boy younger than two with a congenital heart defect. CDR3s include the opening cysteine and the closing phenylalanine or tryptophan. Fields, in order: CDR3 length, D gene, V gene, J gene, clone size, CDR3 DNA, CDR3 protein. A D gene is named only where the DNA matches it firmly. Only part of the rows carry a size: once, few, many, or a class if the clone is expanded.

CDR3 length: 20
D gene: -
V gene: TRBV27
J gene: TRBJ2-7
clone size: -
CDR3 DNA: TGTGCCAGCAGTCCTCAATTGGCCACCAACGGGGAACGTTATCCCTACGAGCAGTACTTC
CDR3 protein: CASSPQLATNGERYPYEQYF

CDR3 length: 16
D gene: TRBD2
V gene: TRBV5-6
J gene: TRBJ2-7
clone size: -
CDR3 DNA: TGTGCCAGCAGCTGGGGGACTAGCGGGATGGGCCTTGAGCAGTACTTC
CDR3 protein: CASSWGTSGMGLEQYF

CDR3 length: 13
D gene: -
V gene: TRBV5-6
J gene: TRBJ2-7
clone size: -
CDR3 DNA: TGTGCCAGCAGCGTATCCCAGCGGAACGAGCAGTACTTC
CDR3 protein: CASSVSQRNEQYF

CDR3 length: 14
D gene: -
V gene: TRBV15
J gene: TRBJ1-2
clone size: few
CDR3 DNA: TGTGCCACCAGCAGGGACCGACAGAACTATGGCTACACCTTC
CDR3 protein: CATSRDRQNYGYTF

CDR3 length: 16
D gene: TRBD2
V gene: TRBV9
J gene: TRBJ2-1
clone size: -
CDR3 DNA: TGTGCCAGCAGCGTTGATTGGACTAGCGGCTACAATGAGCAGTTCTTC
CDR3 protein: CASSVDWTSGYNEQFF

CDR3 length: 15
D gene: -
V gene: TRBV18
J gene: TRBJ2-7
clone size: once
CDR3 DNA: TGTGCCAGCTCACCCAATCAAACAGGGCGCTACGAGCAGTACTTC
CDR3 protein: CASSPNQTGRYEQYF

CDR3 length: 13
D gene: -
V gene: TRBV25-1
J gene: TRBJ2-7
clone size: -
CDR3 DNA: TGTGCCAGCAGTGCTCGGACAGTCCCCGAGCAGTACTTC
CDR3 protein: CASSARTVPEQYF

CDR3 length: 16
D gene: -
V gene: TRBV27
J gene: TRBJ2-3
clone size: -
CDR3 DNA: TGTGCCAGCAACAAAAACCCCCTACGGGGCACAGATACGCAGTATTTT
CDR3 protein: CASNKNPLRGTDTQYF

CDR3 length: 13
D gene: -
V gene: TRBV29-1
J gene: TRBJ1-1
clone size: -
CDR3 DNA: TGCAGCGTAGGCGCCGGACAGTACACTGAAGCTTTCTTT
CDR3 protein: CSVGAGQYTEAFF

CDR3 length: 17
D gene: TRBD2
V gene: TRBV2
J gene: TRBJ2-7
clone size: -
CDR3 DNA: TGTGCCAGCAGTGCCGGGACTAGCGGACCCAAGGGGTACGAGCAGTACTTC
CDR3 protein: CASSAGTSGPKGYEQYF

CDR3 length: 16
D gene: TRBD2
V gene: TRBV30
J gene: TRBJ2-3
clone size: -
CDR3 DNA: TGTGCCTGGAGTCCCCGACTAGCGGGGCAAGCAGATACGCAGTATTTT
CDR3 protein: CAWSPRLAGQADTQYF

CDR3 length: 13
D gene: TRBD2
V gene: TRBV29-1
J gene: TRBJ2-1
clone size: -
CDR3 DNA: TGCAGCGTTGTACTAGCGGTTAACAATGAGCAGTTCTTC
CDR3 protein: CSVVLAVNNEQFF

CDR3 length: 14
D gene: -
V gene: TRBV5-4
J gene: TRBJ1-1
clone size: -
CDR3 DNA: TGTGCCAGTAGCTTCTCGAGTCATGCCACTGAAGCTTTCTTT
CDR3 protein: CASSFSSHATEAFF

CDR3 length: 16
D gene: -
V gene: TRBV7-2
J gene: TRBJ2-5
clone size: -
CDR3 DNA: TGTGCCAGCAGCTTAGCGAAGAGCCTATTGGAAGAGACCCAGTACTTC
CDR3 protein: CASSLAKSLLEETQYF

CDR3 length: 14
D gene: -
V gene: TRBV10-1
J gene: TRBJ1-1
clone size: -
CDR3 DNA: TGCGCCAAAAGACCGACAGGAGGCCCCGCGGTAGCTTTCTTT
CDR3 protein: CAKRPTGGPAVAFF

CDR3 length: 19
D gene: TRBD1
V gene: TRBV19
J gene: TRBJ1-2
clone size: -
CDR3 DNA: TGTGCCAGTAGTTCGCATCCCGGGACAGGAAGGTTCTATAACTATGGCTACACCTTC
CDR3 protein: CASSSHPGTGRFYNYGYTF

CDR3 length: 18
D gene: -
V gene: TRBV28
J gene: TRBJ2-1
clone size: -
CDR3 DNA: TGTGCCAGCAGTTTACGCCCAAAACAGGGACGGGCCTACAATGAGCAGTTCTTC
CDR3 protein: CASSLRPKQGRAYNEQFF

CDR3 length: 13
D gene: TRBD1
V gene: TRBV29-1
J gene: TRBJ1-2
clone size: -
CDR3 DNA: TGCAGCGCACGACAGGGGGATATCTATGGCTACACCTTC
CDR3 protein: CSARQGDIYGYTF

CDR3 length: 17
D gene: TRBD1
V gene: TRBV2
J gene: TRBJ2-1
clone size: -
CDR3 DNA: TGTGCCAGCAGGCAGCCCAACAGGGGGCTTTCCTACAATGAGCAGTTCTTC
CDR3 protein: CASRQPNRGLSYNEQFF

CDR3 length: 17
D gene: TRBD2
V gene: TRBV10-3
J gene: TRBJ2-3
clone size: -
CDR3 DNA: TGTGCCATCAGTGAGGGGGCTAGCGGGAGTCGCCCAGATACGCAGTATTTT
CDR3 protein: CAISEGASGSRPDTQYF

CDR3 length: 18
D gene: -
V gene: TRBV15
J gene: TRBJ1-5
clone size: -
CDR3 DNA: TGTGCCACCAGCAGAGATCCAGGACTCTCACATAGCAATCAGCCCCAGCATTTT
CDR3 protein: CATSRDPGLSHSNQPQHF

CDR3 length: 19
D gene: TRBD1
V gene: TRBV5-4
J gene: TRBJ2-2
clone size: -
CDR3 DNA: TGTGCCAGCAGCTTGGATTTCATACAGGGGACAGGTTTCCCCGGGGAGCTGTTTTTT
CDR3 protein: CASSLDFIQGTGFPGELFF

CDR3 length: 18
D gene: TRBD2
V gene: TRBV4-2
J gene: TRBJ2-1
clone size: -
CDR3 DNA: TGTGCCAGCAGCCAAGTTGGGCCTAGCGGGGGGCTAACTAATGAGCAGTTCTTC
CDR3 protein: CASSQVGPSGGLTNEQFF

CDR3 length: 15
D gene: -
V gene: TRBV6-5
J gene: TRBJ1-6
clone size: -
CDR3 DNA: TGTGCCAGCAGCAAACAGGGAGCGAGTGATTCCCCCCTCCACTTT
CDR3 protein: CASSKQGASDSPLHF

CDR3 length: 11
D gene: -
V gene: TRBV10-3
J gene: TRBJ2-2
clone size: -
CDR3 DNA: TGTGCCATCGCGGGGACCGGGGAGCTGTTTTTT
CDR3 protein: CAIAGTGELFF

CDR3 length: 14
D gene: -
V gene: TRBV12-1
J gene: TRBJ1-2
clone size: -
CDR3 DNA: TGTGCCAGCAGCTCCCAGACAGGGGAAGGTGGCTACACCTTC
CDR3 protein: CASSSQTGEGGYTF

CDR3 length: 15
D gene: -
V gene: TRBV5-5
J gene: TRBJ2-3
clone size: -
CDR3 DNA: TGTGCCAGCAGCTTGATTATCTGGCACACAGATACGCAGTATTTT
CDR3 protein: CASSLIIWHTDTQYF

CDR3 length: 13
D gene: -
V gene: TRBV28
J gene: TRBJ2-5
clone size: -
CDR3 DNA: TGTGCCAGCAGTCCACACCCCCTAGAGACCCAGTACTTC
CDR3 protein: CASSPHPLETQYF

CDR3 length: 16
D gene: TRBD1
V gene: TRBV2
J gene: TRBJ2-1
clone size: -
CDR3 DNA: TGTGCCAGCAGCCCCCAGACAGGGTCAGACGACAATGAGCAGTTCTTC
CDR3 protein: CASSPQTGSDDNEQFF

CDR3 length: 17
D gene: TRBD2
V gene: TRBV28
J gene: TRBJ2-1
clone size: -
CDR3 DNA: TGTGCCAGCAGCCCGCTCCATGGACTAGCGGGAGACAATGAGCAGTTCTTC
CDR3 protein: CASSPLHGLAGDNEQFF

CDR3 length: 15
D gene: TRBD2
V gene: TRBV6-5
J gene: TRBJ2-5
clone size: -
CDR3 DNA: TGTGCCAGCAGAACGGGACTAGCGGGAGTTGAGACCCAGTACTTC
CDR3 protein: CASRTGLAGVETQYF

CDR3 length: 16
D gene: TRBD1
V gene: TRBV27
J gene: TRBJ1-2
clone size: once
CDR3 DNA: TGTGCCAGCAGTTCGTCACCGGGACAGGGGATCTATGGCTACACCTTC
CDR3 protein: CASSSSPGQGIYGYTF

CDR3 length: 17
D gene: TRBD1
V gene: TRBV5-8
J gene: TRBJ1-2
clone size: -
CDR3 DNA: TGTGCCAGCAGCTTGCTGGGACAGCCGCCCCCTCGCTATGGCTACACCTTC
CDR3 protein: CASSLLGQPPPRYGYTF

CDR3 length: 17
D gene: TRBD1
V gene: TRBV7-9
J gene: TRBJ1-1
clone size: -
CDR3 DNA: TGTGCCAGCAGCTCTACCGGGACAGTTTCCATGAACACTGAAGCTTTCTTT
CDR3 protein: CASSSTGTVSMNTEAFF

CDR3 length: 16
D gene: TRBD1
V gene: TRBV11-2
J gene: TRBJ2-7
clone size: few
CDR3 DNA: TGTGCCAGCAGCTTCCCACTCCCCAGGGGGTCCTACGAGCAGTACTTC
CDR3 protein: CASSFPLPRGSYEQYF

CDR3 length: 14
D gene: TRBD1
V gene: TRBV19
J gene: TRBJ1-2
clone size: -
CDR3 DNA: TGTGCCAGTGGGCAGGGACAGCCTCATGATGGCTACACCTTC
CDR3 protein: CASGQGQPHDGYTF

CDR3 length: 16
D gene: TRBD1
V gene: TRBV28
J gene: TRBJ2-7
clone size: -
CDR3 DNA: TGTGCCAGCAGTTCCTTGACAGGGACGAGGGCCTACGAGCAGTACTTC
CDR3 protein: CASSSLTGTRAYEQYF

CDR3 length: 17
D gene: -
V gene: TRBV28
J gene: TRBJ1-6
clone size: once
CDR3 DNA: TGTGCCAGCAGTTTAAATAGCGGGCCCCTGGAGGATTCACCCCTCCACTTT
CDR3 protein: CASSLNSGPLEDSPLHF

CDR3 length: 16
D gene: TRBD2
V gene: TRBV15
J gene: TRBJ2-1
clone size: -
CDR3 DNA: TGTGCCACCAGCAAGCGAGGACTAGCAAGTAACGATGAGCAGTTCTTC
CDR3 protein: CATSKRGLASNDEQFF

CDR3 length: 11
D gene: -
V gene: TRBV10-3
J gene: TRBJ1-2
clone size: few
CDR3 DNA: TGTGCCATCAGATCAGGGGATGGCTACACCTTC
CDR3 protein: CAIRSGDGYTF

CDR3 length: 15
D gene: -
V gene: TRBV7-9
J gene: TRBJ1-5
clone size: once
CDR3 DNA: TGTGCCAGCAGCCCCGACGGAGAAGGCAATCAGCCCCAGCATTTT
CDR3 protein: CASSPDGEGNQPQHF

CDR3 length: 12
D gene: -
V gene: TRBV29-1
J gene: TRBJ1-2
clone size: -
CDR3 DNA: TGCAGCGCCGACAGTGTAACTGGGGTTACCACCTTC
CDR3 protein: CSADSVTGVTTF

CDR3 length: 17
D gene: -
V gene: TRBV4-1
J gene: TRBJ2-5
clone size: once
CDR3 DNA: TGCGCCAGCAGCCGCTTCTTATGGGGGCCACCAGGGGAGACCCAGTACTTC
CDR3 protein: CASSRFLWGPPGETQYF

CDR3 length: 13
D gene: -
V gene: TRBV6-5
J gene: TRBJ2-7
clone size: once
CDR3 DNA: TGTGCCAGCAGTGCGGGACCGCACTACGAGCAGTACTTC
CDR3 protein: CASSAGPHYEQYF

CDR3 length: 19
D gene: -
V gene: TRBV30
J gene: TRBJ1-6
clone size: -
CDR3 DNA: TGTGCCTGGGGTACATTTCCGGGACGGACTACTCCCTATAATTCACCCCTCCACTTT
CDR3 protein: CAWGTFPGRTTPYNSPLHF

CDR3 length: 17
D gene: TRBD2
V gene: TRBV5-1
J gene: TRBJ2-1
clone size: -
CDR3 DNA: TGCGCCAGCAGCCACAATTGGCTAGCGGGGTTTCCCCATGAGCAGTTCTTC
CDR3 protein: CASSHNWLAGFPHEQFF

CDR3 length: 19
D gene: -
V gene: TRBV4-2
J gene: TRBJ1-4
clone size: -
CDR3 DNA: TGTGCCAGCAGCCAAGATATCAGTGCCCCCAAGACAACTAATGAAAAACTGTTTTTT
CDR3 protein: CASSQDISAPKTTNEKLFF

CDR3 length: 15
D gene: TRBD2
V gene: TRBV6-4
J gene: TRBJ2-1
clone size: -
CDR3 DNA: TGTGCCAGCAGTTCGACTAGCGGGGTATACAATGAGCAGTTCTTC
CDR3 protein: CASSSTSGVYNEQFF

CDR3 length: 16
D gene: TRBD1
V gene: TRBV5-6
J gene: TRBJ2-7
clone size: -
CDR3 DNA: TGTGCCAGCAGCTTGGCCGGGACAGTAGGAGCCTACGAGCAGTACTTC
CDR3 protein: CASSLAGTVGAYEQYF

CDR3 length: 15
D gene: TRBD1
V gene: TRBV7-3
J gene: TRBJ2-7
clone size: -
CDR3 DNA: TGTGCCAGCAGCTTAACAGGACAGGGATTGGACGAGCAGTACTTC
CDR3 protein: CASSLTGQGLDEQYF

CDR3 length: 12
D gene: -
V gene: TRBV5-1
J gene: TRBJ1-1
clone size: -
CDR3 DNA: TGCGCCAGCAGCTTGGGGCAGGCAGAAGCTTTCTTT
CDR3 protein: CASSLGQAEAFF

CDR3 length: 14
D gene: -
V gene: TRBV2
J gene: TRBJ2-5
clone size: -
CDR3 DNA: TGTGCCAAACGCCGGGTCCGCGTTCCAGAGACCCAGTACTTC
CDR3 protein: CAKRRVRVPETQYF

CDR3 length: 17
D gene: TRBD1
V gene: TRBV6-1
J gene: TRBJ1-5
clone size: -
CDR3 DNA: TGTGCCAGCAGTGAAAGTCCAGGGGGGTATAGCAATCAGCCCCAGCATTTT
CDR3 protein: CASSESPGGYSNQPQHF

CDR3 length: 14
D gene: TRBD1
V gene: TRBV5-1
J gene: TRBJ1-1
clone size: -
CDR3 DNA: TGCGCCAGCAGCTGGGACAGGGGGGGGACTGAAGCTTTCTTT
CDR3 protein: CASSWDRGGTEAFF